The clone carrying this TCR beta chain was detected a few times. Its antigen is currently unknown. The primer mix had 60 Vbeta and 13 Jbeta primers. Clones were read by immunoSEQ multiplex PCR, and TCRdb kept only the in-frame ones, dropping some. The sample includes fewer than 120,000 clones, 65% to 80% of them seen just once. The entry originates in a study of cytomegalovirus exposure and HLA in healthy donors. On the study more broadly: From some 180 million T cells, an earlier analysis saw approximately 110 million unique TCR beta sequences.

Whole-study findings and limits: One cluster of highly shared sequence variants probably arose as a sequencing artifact. Across donors, most TCRs were seen rarely, yet some public ones were widespread. Presence/absence analysis assumed near-uniform sequencing depth across donors.

V shed 3 bases and J shed 7 bases, with 13 bases lying between them. The CDR3 is 14 amino acids. Germline loops: CDR1 MDHEN, CDR2 SYDVKM. V usage is TRBV28 and J usage is TRBJ1-3; no clear D gene. Sequences were obtained from PBMCs. The sequence derives from a woman aged 60-70 years in good health and CMV-seropositive. CDR3 sequence (DNA): TGTGCCAGCAGTTTGGCCAGAGGGTACAACACCATATATTTT. Translated, it gives CASSLARGYNTIYF.